This TCR beta chain was found in a study of cytomegalovirus exposure and HLA in healthy donors. Overall study results and limits: TCR beta chains associated with HLA were, in a later analysis, more clonally expanded than equally common others. Three CMV-associated chains proved CMV antigen-specific in vitro.

13 Jbeta primers and 60 Vbeta primers were used for the PCR. Sequencing was performed with immunoSEQ multiplex PCR; in TCRdb, only in-frame clones are kept and a portion is missing. The sample consists of approximately 74,000 clones, 70% to 90% of them appearing once. In regard to this clone: Its antigen remains unidentified.

Germline CDR1 reads MNHNS; CDR2 reads SASEGT. J was trimmed by 4 bases and V by 7 bases; bases with no gene match: 3. This CDR3 is built from 14 residues. The V call is TRBV6-1, the J call TRBJ2-7; 14 bases map to TRBD2. Sequencing input: PBMCs. The sequence was collected from a woman in her twenties or thirties in good health and CMV-seronegative. The CDR3 DNA sequence: TGTGCCAGCAAAAGACTAGCGGGGGGGTACGAGCAGTACTTC. It specifies CASKRLAGGYEQYF.